This T cell receptor (beta chain) was sequenced for a study of blood T cell repertoires in COVID-19. The assay was immunoSEQ multiplex PCR, and TCRdb's table has in-frame clones only and misses some. The data hold around 230,000 clones, with 75% to 90% observed a single time. This clonotype was obtained from a woman between 65 and 79 years old with active or convalescent COVID-19. The sample consisted of peripheral blood.

The CDR3 region is CAISSGTGGDIQYF. Written as DNA, the CDR3 is TGTGCCATCTCCTCTGGGACAGGGGGAGACATTCAGTACTTC. The gene calls are TRBV10-3 and TRBJ2-4, with TRBD1 matching over 11 bases. CDR3 size: 14 residues. V shed 8 bases, J shed 8 bases, and the junction held 8 bases outside the gene matches. Germline V gene data show CDR1 as ENHRY and CDR2 as SYGVKD.